This T cell receptor beta chain stems from a study of blood T cell repertoires in COVID-19. About the research overall: There were acute and convalescent COVID-19 samples, and they came from the United States, Italy and Spain. PBMCs, B-cell-depleted T cells, or T cells provided the cDNA or gDNA that made up the material.

Germline trimming cut 4 bases from V and 5 bases from J; bases unmatched to any gene: 14. The germline CDR1 and CDR2 sequences are KGHSY and FQNENV. CDR3 length: 17 amino acids. In the original workflow: For nucleated cells, counts were estimated from reference gene primer amplification. Data came from immunoSEQ multiplex PCR; TCRdb stores just in-frame clones and leaves some out. V and J calls and clone size are as listed in that table; D and trimming were resolved from the DNA. The sample shows over 200,000 clones, 88% of them seen only once. This sequence was found in a man between 60 and 75 years old who had recovered from COVID-19. The chain links TRBV16 to TRBJ2-5, with 9 nucleotides matching TRBD1. Material: peripheral blood. The CDR3 region has the DNA TGTGCCAGCAGCCGCCAAGGGGACAGGGCTGTCCGGGAGACCCAGTACTTC. This translates into CASSRQGDRAVRETQYF. Based on the CDR3 plus reference TRBV16 and TRBJ2-5, the full variable domain is GEEVAQTPKHLVRGEGQKAKLYCAPIKGHSYVFWYQQVLKNEFKFLISFQNENVFDETGMPKERFSAKCLPNSPCSLEIQATKLEDSAVYFCASSRQGDRAVRETQYFGPGTRLLVL.